Presented here are 26 T cell receptor beta chains from one specimen sequenced in a study of T cell responses to AZD1222 COVID-19 vaccine. Assay: immunoSEQ multiplex PCR; the TCRdb copy retains only in-frame clones and omits some. The table has some 150,000 clones, 92% seen once. The sequenced sample was peripheral blood, obtained 28 days after the second AZD1222 dose. The receptors originated from an adult who received the AZD1222 COVID-19 vaccine.

The chain links TRBV11-2 to TRBJ1-1, with D possibly matching TRBD1 (5 bases). The germline CDR1 and CDR2 sequences are SGHAT and FQNNGV. The germline V and J ends were trimmed by 5 bases and 0 bases, with 19 bases remaining between them. This CDR3 is built from 17 residues. The CDR3 sequence: CASSPSVGTPLNTEAFF. CDR3 sequence (DNA): TGTGCCAGCAGCCCTAGTGTTGGGACCCCTCTGAACACTGAAGCTTTCTTT.

The chain links TRBV10-3 to TRBJ1-3, with D uncertain. This CDR3 contains 18 residues. The germline V gene encodes CDR1 ENHRY and CDR2 SYGVKD. V was clipped by 3 bases and J by 0 bases, with 18 bases between them. The chain's CDR3 is CAISDSAGVRSSGNTIYF. The CDR3 nucleotides are TGTGCCATCAGTGATTCTGCGGGAGTCAGAAGCTCTGGAAACACCATATATTTT.

The V and J genes are TRBV5-5 and TRBJ2-7; D may be TRBD1 (6 bases). The V gene lost 5 bases and the J gene lost 3 bases, with 18 bases spanning the gap. The CDR3 runs to 15 residues. The germline CDR1 and CDR2 sequences are SGHKS and YYEKEE (reference sequence). This chain's CDR3 is CASSLAVQGIYEQYF. Written as DNA, the CDR3 is TGTGCCAGCAGTCTTGCCGTCCAGGGGATCTACGAGCAGTACTTC.

The CDR3 is CASWDTVYEQYF. CDR3 sequence (DNA): TGTGCCAGCTGGGACACTGTCTACGAGCAGTACTTC. The genes are TRBV6-5 and TRBJ2-7; tentatively, D is TRBD1 (6 bases). This CDR3 region has 12 residues. Trimming shortened V by 8 bases and J by 3 bases, and 11 bases separated the two germline ends. Germline CDR1 reads MNHEY; CDR2 reads SVGAGI.

The rearrangement joins TRBV19 to TRBJ1-5; D is uncertain. CDR1 is LNHDA and CDR2 is SQIVND in the germline V gene (reference sequence). The CDR3 is 18 residues long. Trimming pared 6 bases from V and 0 bases from J, leaving 21 bases between. The CDR3 DNA follows: TGTGCCAGTAGCCACTTGTTTACAGCACGCCTTAGCAATCAGCCCCAGCATTTT. Protein product: CASSHLFTARLSNQPQHF.

The chain carries TRBV6-1 and TRBJ2-5; possibly TRBD1 for D (7 bases). This CDR3 region has 16 residues. The germline gives CDR1 MNHNS, CDR2 SASEGT. V was cut by 2 bases and J by 4 bases, with 17 bases left in between. Written as DNA, the CDR3 is TGTGCCAGCAGTGAACGGAGGGGGCTGTTGGGAGAGACCCAGTACTTC. Its translation is CASSERRGLLGETQYF.

This clone was picked up one time. The CDR3 protein is CASNAGGSETQYF. The CDR3 DNA is TGTGCCAGCAATGCGGGGGGGTCTGAGACCCAGTACTTC. V is TRBV28 and J is TRBJ2-5, with 9 bases lining up with TRBD2. Germline trimming cut 7 bases from V and 5 bases from J; bases unmatched to any gene: 5. This CDR3 has 13 amino acids. The germline CDR1 and CDR2 sequences are MDHEN and SYDVKM. Drawing the rest from reference TRBV28 and TRBJ2-5, the complete variable domain is DVKVTQSSRYLVKRTGEKVFLECVQDMDHENMFWYRQDPGLGLRLIYFSYDVKMKEKGDIPEGYSVSREKKERFSLILESASTNQTSMYLCASNAGGSETQYFGPGTRLLVL.

The V call is TRBV4-3, the J call TRBJ2-3, with D possibly TRBD1 on 5 matching bases. The CDR3 covers 15 residues. Germline V gene sequence: CDR1 LGHNA, CDR2 YSLEER. Trimming removed 0 bases at V and 4 bases at J, with 11 bases between. Here the CDR3 reads CASSQDPTVADTQYF. CDR3 sequence (DNA): TGCGCCAGCAGCCAAGATCCGACAGTAGCAGATACGCAGTATTTT.

J is TRBJ1-5 and V is TRBV7-8; TRBD1 matches 7 bases. Germline CDR1 and CDR2: SGHVS and FQNEAQ. The CDR3 extends over 14 amino acids. V was clipped by 5 bases and J by 6 bases; unmatched bases: 7. The CDR3 region has the DNA TGTGCCAGCAGCCTACAGCAGGGGGGTCAGCCCCAGCATTTT. Translating it yields CASSLQQGGQPQHF. The full variable domain, its missing parts supplied by reference TRBV7-8 and TRBJ1-5, is GAGVSQSPRYKVAKRGQDVALRCDPISGHVSLFWYQQALGQGPEFLTYFQNEAQLDKSGLPSDRFFAERPEGSVSTLKIQRTQQEDSAVYLCASSLQQGGQPQHFGDGTRLSIL.

V gene TRBV4-1 combines with J gene TRBJ2-2; 13 nucleotides line up with TRBD2. The ends lost 3 bases at V and 3 bases at J; junction bases unmatched: 10. Germline V gene sequence: CDR1 MGHRA, CDR2 YSYEKL. CDR3 length: 19 residues. The CDR3 DNA sequence: TGCGCCAGCAGCCACCCCCTTGGACTAGCGGGAGATGACACCGGGGAGCTGTTTTTT. This sequence encodes CASSHPLGLAGDDTGELFF.

The rearrangement links TRBV10-3 to TRBJ1-1, with D possibly TRBD1 on 5 matching bases. Between the trimmed V and J ends, which lost 4 bases and 0 bases, there was a span of 6 bases. This CDR3 comprises 13 residues. Germline values: CDR1 ENHRY, CDR2 SYGVKD. The CDR3 is CAISVRVNTEAFF. The CDR3 nucleotides are TGTGCCATCAGTGTCAGGGTGAACACTGAAGCTTTCTTT.

This clone showed up just once. The CDR3 region is CSARIWATEAFF. In nucleotides, the CDR3 is TGCAGCGCCCGTATTTGGGCCACTGAAGCTTTCTTT. V usage is TRBV29-1 and J usage is TRBJ1-1; D call uncertain. V lost 7 bases and J 4 bases, leaving 13 bases between the germline ends. Germline V CDR1 and CDR2: SQVTM, ANQGSEA. The CDR3 extends over 12 amino acids.

V is TRBV12-3 or TRBV12-4 and J is TRBJ1-5; the D gene is possibly TRBD1 (5 bases). This CDR3 comprises 13 residues. V was clipped by 6 bases and J by 0 bases, with 6 bases between them. The CDR3 region is CASRGLSNQPQHF. CDR3 in DNA: TGTGCCAGCAGGGGACTTAGCAATCAGCCCCAGCATTTT.

The chain links TRBV10-3 to TRBJ1-1; 7 bases map to TRBD1. The ends lost 11 bases at V and 4 bases at J; junction bases unmatched: 7. This CDR3 has 12 amino acids. Germline assignment: CDR1 ENHRY and CDR2 SYGVKD. The CDR3 nucleotides read TGTGCCTCCACAGGGGTCGGCACTGAAGCTTTCTTT. It encodes CASTGVGTEAFF.

This rearrangement joins TRBV30 to TRBJ1-5; D not certain. The CDR3 runs 13 residues. V shed 3 bases and J shed 6 bases, with 12 bases lying between them. CDR1 GTSNPN and CDR2 SVGIG come from the germline V gene (reference sequence). The CDR3 protein is CAWSALGSQPQHF. CDR3 bases: TGTGCCTGGAGCGCCTTAGGAAGTCAGCCCCAGCATTTT.

The chain joins TRBV28 to TRBJ1-3, with D tentatively TRBD1 (6 bases). Germline CDR1 is MDHEN and CDR2 is SYDVKM. Between the trimmed V and J ends, which lost 3 bases and 3 bases, there was a span of 18 bases. This CDR3 is 17 amino acids long. CDR3 DNA: TGTGCCAGCAGTTTGGGGGCTGCCTCGGGGGATGGAAACACCATATATTTT. This gives the protein CASSLGAASGDGNTIYF.

The gene calls are TRBV6-5 and TRBJ1-1; no firm D call. Germline-derived CDR1 and CDR2 are MNHEY and SVGAGI. The CDR3 spans 14 residues. Deletions cut 5 bases from V and 6 bases from J, with 16 bases between. CDR3 loop: CASSPRRVQAEAFF. The CDR3 DNA reads as TGTGCCAGCAGTCCCAGAAGGGTTCAGGCTGAAGCTTTCTTT.

The CDR3 DNA sequence: TGTGCCAGCAGCTTGACAGAAGCTAGCACAGATACGCAGTATTTT. Amino acids: CASSLTEASTDTQYF. V and J are TRBV11-2 and TRBJ2-3, with D tentatively TRBD1 (5 bases). Germline CDR1 SGHAT, CDR2 FQNNGV. Trimming stripped 3 bases from V and 0 bases from J, with 10 bases between. CDR3 length: 15 amino acids.

This rearrangement joins TRBV7-3 to TRBJ2-5, with 7 nucleotides matching TRBD2. Trimming cost V 5 bases and J 5 bases; bases outside gene matches: 11. The germline V gene has CDR1 SGHTA and CDR2 FQGTGA. The CDR3 extends over 15 amino acids. The chain's CDR3 is CASSPQSGIGETQYF. CDR3 DNA sequence: TGTGCCAGCAGCCCACAAAGCGGGATCGGTGAGACCCAGTACTTC.

The chain employs TRBV19 and TRBJ1-5; D uncertain. The CDR3 runs 13 residues. V gave up 7 bases and J gave up 6 bases, with 13 bases separating them. From germline, CDR1 is LNHDA and CDR2 SQIVND (reference sequence). In nucleotides, the CDR3 is TGTGCCAGTATCGGGTGGTTCGGTCAGCCCCAGCATTTT. Protein sequence: CASIGWFGQPQHF.

The chain joins TRBV7-9 to TRBJ1-2; D is possibly TRBD1 (5 bases). Germline V gene data show CDR1 as SEHNR and CDR2 as FQNEAQ (reference sequence). This CDR3 contains 15 residues. Trimming left V 1 base short and J 6 bases short, with 15 bases between. CDR3 DNA sequence: TGTGCCAGCAGCTTAGGGAGGACACAGAGGGATGGCTACACCTTC. It codes for CASSLGRTQRDGYTF. Filled out from reference TRBV7-9 and TRBJ1-2, the complete variable domain reads DTGVSQNPRHKITKRGQNVTFRCDPISEHNRLYWYRQTLGQGPEFLTYFQNEAQLEKSRLLSDRFSAERPKGSFSTLEIQRTEQGDSAMYLCASSLGRTQRDGYTFGSGTRLTVV.

The V and J genes are TRBV12-3 or TRBV12-4 and TRBJ1-2; the D gene is possibly TRBD1 (6 bases). Trimming left V 5 bases short and J 4 bases short, with 8 bases between. The CDR3 is 12 residues long. CDR3 coding DNA: TGTGCCAGCAGTGTGACAGGCTATGGCTACACCTTC. Residues: CASSVTGYGYTF.

The chain combines TRBV5-1 with TRBJ1-4; D not resolved. The CDR3 contains 14 residues. V was cut by 4 bases and J by 0 bases, with 7 bases left in between. CDR1 and CDR2 from the germline V gene are SGHRS and YFSETQ. In DNA form, the CDR3 reads TGCGCCAGCAGCGTCGGAACAACTAATGAAAAACTGTTTTTT. It translates to CASSVGTTNEKLFF.

The V and J genes are TRBV4-1 and TRBJ1-1; weak D call: TRBD1 (6 bases). The CDR3 contains 16 residues. Germline CDR1 MGHRA, CDR2 YSYEKL. The ends were cut back, 1 base at V and 2 bases at J, with 14 bases in the middle. CDR3 sequence reads: CASSQGLLGGNTEAFF. In DNA form, the CDR3 reads TGCGCCAGCAGCCAAGGGCTTTTGGGGGGCAACACTGAAGCTTTCTTT.

About this clone: This same CDR3 is encoded by further DNA sequences in the sample. V is TRBV18 and J is TRBJ1-3, with D possibly matching TRBD1 (5 bases). V was cut by 1 base and J by 4 bases, with 11 bases left in between. Germline CDR1 reads KGHSH; CDR2 reads LQKENI. CDR3 length: 15 amino acids. The CDR3 DNA follows: TGTGCCAGCTCACCACGGAGGGACTCCGGAAACACCATATATTTT. Translation: CASSPRRDSGNTIYF.

This sequence joins TRBV24-1 and TRBJ2-5; 10 bases match TRBD2. CDR3 length equals 15 residues. J gave up 2 bases and V 4 bases, and 3 bases lay outside the gene matches. Looked up from germline, CDR1 is KGHDR and CDR2 is SFDVKD. In DNA, the CDR3 is TGTGCCACCAGTGACAAGGGACTAGCGCAAGAGACCCAGTACTTC. Its protein is CATSDKGLAQETQYF.